What follows are 13 T cell receptor beta chains derived from one specimen sequenced in a study of T cells in Graves' hyperthyroidism and ophthalmopathy. Using RNA transcripts as the source, TCR beta CDR3 regions were amplified. The study used the HTBI primer set for a first-round RT-PCR of the TCR CDR3. MiXCR was run by TCRdb on the multiplex PCR reads, yielding one entry per CDR3 protein. The sample records 560,000 or so distinct CDR3 sequences, 20% being singletons. The sequencing input was blood. Receptors were obtained from a man in his forties or fifties with Graves' ophthalmopathy.

This clonotype was counted at least ten times. The V and J genes are TRBV11-3 and TRBJ2-1; the D gene could be TRBD1 or TRBD2 (5 bases each). Trimming removed 5 bases from V and 10 bases from J, with 15 bases in between. CDR3 size: 13 residues. Germline CDR1 reads SGHNT; CDR2 reads YENEEA. DNA for the CDR3: TGTGCCAGCAGCCTCGGGGCCACTGGGGAGCAGTTCTTC. Encoded protein: CASSLGATGEQFF.

This clonotype was detected ten times or more. This chain links TRBV4-3 with TRBJ2-7; D is perhaps TRBD2 (7 bases). CDR3 length: 14 residues. V lost 2 bases and J 5 bases, leaving 13 bases between the germline ends. Germline V gene sequence: CDR1 LGHNA, CDR2 YSLEER. CDR3 bases: TGCGCCAGCAGCCAAAGGGGGGGGGAGAACGAGCAGTACTTC. It yields the protein CASSQRGGENEQYF.

This clonotype was counted at least ten times. This chain links TRBV5-1 with TRBJ2-7; TRBD2 matches 7 bases. After removal of 0 bases from V and 0 bases from J, the junction contained 3 bases not matched to a gene. The CDR3 spans 15 residues. CDR1 and CDR2 (germline): SGHRS, YFSETQ. The CDR3 DNA follows: TGCGCCAGCAGCTTGGTAGCGGGTCCCTCCTACGAGCAGTACTTC. Encoded protein: CASSLVAGPSYEQYF.

This clonotype was recorded a few times. Because it lacks the conserved phenylalanine or tryptophan at the end, this CDR3 is likely a read error. The chain recombines TRBV4-2 with TRBJ1-1; a possible D gene is TRBD1 (6 bases). The CDR3 extends over 15 amino acids. V gave up 0 bases and J gave up 1 base, with 9 bases separating them. CDR1 is LGHNA, CDR2 YNFKEQ, per germline. CDR3 loop: CASSQDRGRNTEAFS. CDR3 bases: TGTGCCAGCAGCCAAGACAGGGGCAGGAACACTGAAGCTTTCTCT.

Many counts were recorded for this clonotype. The chain uses TRBV11-2 and TRBJ2-5; D perhaps matches TRBD1 (5 bases). V shed 5 bases and J shed 1 base, with 11 bases lying between them. The germline V gene encodes CDR1 SGHAT and CDR2 FQNNGV. The CDR3 consists of 14 residues. The CDR3, as DNA: TGTGCCAGCAGCCAACGACAGCCCCAAGAGACCCAGTACTTC. It is translated as CASSQRQPQETQYF.

In its sample, this clonotype was seen many times. The chain is built from TRBV2 and TRBJ1-1, with D perhaps TRBD1 (6 bases). The CDR3 spans 12 residues. The germline CDR1 and CDR2 sequences are SNHLY and FYNNEI. The chain's CDR3 is CGEGTPNTEAFF. For the CDR3, the DNA is TGTGGGGAAGGGACACCGAACACTGAAGCTTTCTTT.

At least ten counts were recorded for this clonotype. The junction departs from germline at one end; a sequencing error may be responsible. The genes are TRBV28 and TRBJ2-1; 8 bases line up with TRBD2. Per the germline V gene, CDR1 is MDHEN and CDR2 is SYDVKM. The CDR3 length is 15 residues. CDR3 protein: CASSLSSGSYNEQFF. DNA for the CDR3: TGTGCCAGCAGCTTATCTAGCGGGTCCTACAATGAGCAGTTCTTC.

In this sample, this clonotype turned up many times. The genes are TRBV28 and TRBJ2-1; TRBD2 matches 8 bases. Trimming cost V 5 bases and J 7 bases; bases outside gene matches: 16. The CDR3 loop spans 17 amino acids. CDR1 MDHEN and CDR2 SYDVKM come from the germline V gene. This CDR3 is CASSHTTLQREMNEQFF. DNA of the CDR3: TGTGCCAGCAGTCACACAACTCTACAGCGGGAGATGAATGAGCAGTTCTTC.

This chain connects TRBV5-6 to TRBJ1-2; possibly TRBD1 for D (5 bases). Per germline, CDR1 SGHDT and CDR2 YYEEEE. Trimming stripped 3 bases from V and 12 bases from J, with 12 bases between. The CDR3 extends over 11 amino acids. The CDR3 protein is CASSSPTAHTF. In nucleotides, the CDR3 is TGTGCCAGCAGCTCCCCGACAGCGCACACCTTC.

J is TRBJ2-5 and V is TRBV29-1; tentatively, D is TRBD1 or TRBD2 (8 bases each). Trimming left V 5 bases short and J 4 bases short, with 41 bases between. Per the germline V gene, CDR1 is SQVTM and CDR2 is ANQGSEA. The CDR3 covers 22 residues. The CDR3: CSVKLWVAGQGSLAGKGETQYF. The CDR3 DNA sequence: TGCAGCGTTAAGCTATGGGTGGCCGGACAGGGTTCGTTAGCGGGAAAAGGAGAGACCCAGTACTTC.

This clonotype was detected a few times. The chain links TRBV11-3 to TRBJ2-2; 10 bases are shared with TRBD2. This CDR3 spans 19 amino acids. CDR1 SGHNT and CDR2 YENEEA come from the germline V gene. V dropped 2 bases and J dropped 0; count of bases not matched to a gene: 9. The CDR3 loop reads CASSLCLAGVPANTGELFF. The CDR3 nucleotides read TGTGCCAGCAGCTTATGTCTAGCGGGGGTGCCCGCGAACACCGGGGAGCTGTTTTTT. The variable domain in full, with the rest retrieved from reference TRBV11-3 and TRBJ2-2, is EAGVVQSPRYKIIEKKQPVAFWCNPISGHNTLYWYLQNLGQGPELLIRYENEEAVDDSQLPKDRFSAERLKGVDSTLKIQPAELGDSAVYLCASSLCLAGVPANTGELFFGEGSRLTVL.

In its sample, this clonotype was seen a few times. The chain uses TRBV6-2 or TRBV6-3 and TRBJ1-5; D is perhaps TRBD1 (6 bases). The germline V gene encodes CDR1 MNHEY and CDR2 SVGEGT. The CDR3 is 13 residues long. V lost 5 bases and J lost 7, with 12 bases in between. The CDR3 region has the DNA TGTGCCAGCAGTCGGGACAACGTGCAGCCCCAGCATTTT. It codes for CASSRDNVQPQHF.

The J gene is TRBJ1-2, the V gene TRBV12-3 or TRBV12-4; D not certain. The length of the CDR3 is 12 residues. V was clipped by 4 bases and J by 8 bases, with 11 bases between them. The CDR3 is CASSSQVGGYTF. As DNA, the CDR3 is TGTGCCAGCAGTTCCCAGGTAGGAGGCTACACCTTC.